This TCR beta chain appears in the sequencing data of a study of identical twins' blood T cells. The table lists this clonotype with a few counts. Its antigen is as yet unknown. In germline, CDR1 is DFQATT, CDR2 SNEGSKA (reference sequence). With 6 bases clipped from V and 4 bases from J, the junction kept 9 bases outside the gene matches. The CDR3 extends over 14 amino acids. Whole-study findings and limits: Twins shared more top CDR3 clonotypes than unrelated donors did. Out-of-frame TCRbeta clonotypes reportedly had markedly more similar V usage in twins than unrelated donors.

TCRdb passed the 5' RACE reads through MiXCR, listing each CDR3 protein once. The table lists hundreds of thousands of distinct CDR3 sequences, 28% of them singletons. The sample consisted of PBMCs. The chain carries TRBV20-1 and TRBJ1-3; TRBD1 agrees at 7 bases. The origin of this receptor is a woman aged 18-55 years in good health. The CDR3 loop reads CSAKHRGSGNTIYF. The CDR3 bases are TGCAGTGCGAAACACAGGGGATCCGGAAACACCATATATTTT.